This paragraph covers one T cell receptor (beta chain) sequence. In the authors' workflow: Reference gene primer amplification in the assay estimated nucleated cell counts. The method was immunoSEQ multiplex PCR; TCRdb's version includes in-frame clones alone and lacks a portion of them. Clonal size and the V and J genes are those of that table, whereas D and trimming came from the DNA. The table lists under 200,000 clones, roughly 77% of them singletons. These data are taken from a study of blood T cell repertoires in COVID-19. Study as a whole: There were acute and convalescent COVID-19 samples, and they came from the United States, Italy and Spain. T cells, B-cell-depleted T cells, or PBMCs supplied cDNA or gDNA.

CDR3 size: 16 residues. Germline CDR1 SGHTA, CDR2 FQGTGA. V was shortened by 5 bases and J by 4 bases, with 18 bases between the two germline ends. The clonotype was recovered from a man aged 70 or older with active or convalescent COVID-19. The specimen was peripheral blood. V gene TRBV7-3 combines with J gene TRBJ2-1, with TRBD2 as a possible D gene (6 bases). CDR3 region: CASSQQAASEYNEQFF. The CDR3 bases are TGTGCCAGCAGCCAACAAGCGGCTAGCGAATACAATGAGCAGTTCTTC.